This T cell receptor (beta chain) was sequenced in a study of T cells expressing NK-cell markers. Background on the study: Eight donors were sequenced, of whom seven were HCMV-seropositive, while the remaining one was HCMV-seronegative. Findings and limits, study-wide: Several donors likewise had their CD3+CD56-NKG2C+ fraction led by these clonotypes.

TCRdb reprocessed the 5' RACE reads, with one entry per CDR3 protein and no DNA. This sample's clone table lists 550,000 or so distinct CDR3 sequences. Germline V gene sequence: CDR1 SGHRS, CDR2 YFSETQ. CDR3 length: 12 amino acids. To note about this clonotype: Antigen specificity is unknown.

The chain carries TRBV5-1 and TRBJ2-3; TCRdb lists TRBD1, though no DNA is available to test this call. The source material was blood T cells: a sorted CD56 or NKG2C T cell subset, CD4+ or CD8+ T cells, or bulk PBMC T cells (not recorded which). This TCR came from a man between 18 and 29 years old in good health. The chain's CDR3 is CASKSTGIMQYF.